This TCR beta chain was retrieved from a study of blood T cell repertoires in COVID-19. Looking at the study overall: The cDNA or gDNA used as material had been derived from T cells, B-cell-depleted T cells, or PBMCs.

This CDR3 comprises 15 residues. Germline-derived CDR1 and CDR2 are MDHEN and SYDVKM. V lost 1 base and J lost 7, with 16 bases in between. Authors' methods: Nucleated cell counts were estimated from reference gene primer amplification. Clones were read by immunoSEQ multiplex PCR, and TCRdb kept only the in-frame ones, dropping some. V and J calls and clone size follow that table, whereas D and trimming were derived from the DNA. Of 60,000 to 75,000 clones listed, approximately 86% are singletons. What was sequenced was peripheral blood. The rearrangement uses TRBV28 and TRBJ1-2; D possibly corresponds to TRBD1 (5 bases). The TCR sequence derives from an older woman with acute or convalescent COVID-19. Here the CDR3 reads CASSLFGDYKVGYTF. CDR3 sequence (DNA): TGTGCCAGCAGTTTATTCGGGGACTATAAGGTTGGCTACACCTTC.